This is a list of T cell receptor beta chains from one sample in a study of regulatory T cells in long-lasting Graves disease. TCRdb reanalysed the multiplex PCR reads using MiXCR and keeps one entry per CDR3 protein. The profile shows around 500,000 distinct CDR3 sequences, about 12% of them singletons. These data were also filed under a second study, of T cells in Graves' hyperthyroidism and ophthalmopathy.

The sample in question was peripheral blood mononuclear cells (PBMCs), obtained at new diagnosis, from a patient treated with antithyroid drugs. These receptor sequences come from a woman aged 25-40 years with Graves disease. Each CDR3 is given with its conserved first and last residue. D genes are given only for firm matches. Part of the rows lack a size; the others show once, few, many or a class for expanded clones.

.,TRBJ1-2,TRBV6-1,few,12,TGTGCCAGCAGTCCGACAGATTATGGCTACACCTTC,CASSPTDYGYTF
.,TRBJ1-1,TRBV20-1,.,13,TGCAGTGCCCTGAAGGACGGGAACACTGAAGCTTTCTTT,CSALKDGNTEAFF
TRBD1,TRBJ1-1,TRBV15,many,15,TGTGCCACCAGCAGAGATGGAAGGACAGGGCTTAAAGCTTTCTTT,CATSRDGRTGLKAFF
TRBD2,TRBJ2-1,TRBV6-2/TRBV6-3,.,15,TGTGCCAGCAGGGATGTGGCGGGAGGGCCGAATGGGCAGTTCTTC,CASRDVAGGPNGQFF
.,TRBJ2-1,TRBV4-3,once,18,TGCGCCAGCAGCCACTTGATAAGGCGCGGGAAGTCCTACGATGAGCAGTTCTTC,CASSHLIRRGKSYDEQFF
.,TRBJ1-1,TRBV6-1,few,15,TGTGCCAGCAGTCCCCCAAAAGGTTCGAACACTGAAGCTTTCTTT,CASSPPKGSNTEAFF
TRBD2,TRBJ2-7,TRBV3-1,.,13,TGTGCCAGCAGCCAATATGGGACTAGCGGGTGCCACTTC,CASSQYGTSGCHF
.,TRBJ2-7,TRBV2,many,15,TGTGCCAGCAGTGTAGGAGGGCAGGGGGTCTACGAGCAGTACTTC,CASSVGGQGVYEQYF
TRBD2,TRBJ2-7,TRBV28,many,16,TGTGCCAGCAGTCCTAGTAGCGGGAGCTTCCCCTACGAGCAGTACTTC,CASSPSSGSFPYEQYF
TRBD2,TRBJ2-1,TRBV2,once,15,TGTGCCAGCACCCCGGGGGGGAGTCCCTACAATGAGCAGTTCTTC,CASTPGGSPYNEQFF
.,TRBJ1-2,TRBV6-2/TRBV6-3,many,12,TGTGCCAGCAGTTACTCGGGATATGGCTACACCTTC,CASSYSGYGYTF
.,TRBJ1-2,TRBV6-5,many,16,TGTGCCAGCAGTTACTACGACAGCCGGACTAACTATGGCTACACCTTC,CASSYYDSRTNYGYTF
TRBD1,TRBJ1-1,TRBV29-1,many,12,TGCAGCGCCGGACAGGGGGGGACTGAAGCTTTCTTT,CSAGQGGTEAFF
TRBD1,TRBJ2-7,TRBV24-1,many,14,TGTGCCACCAGTGACCAGCGACAGGGGAACGAGCAGTACTTC,CATSDQRQGNEQYF
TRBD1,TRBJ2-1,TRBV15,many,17,TGTGCCACCAGCACCTTGGACCGGGACAGGGATCTCAATGAGCAGTTCTTC,CATSTLDRDRDLNEQFF
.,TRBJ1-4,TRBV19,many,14,TGTGCCAGTAAACCGACGGTAACTAATGAAAAACTGTTTTTT,CASKPTVTNEKLFF
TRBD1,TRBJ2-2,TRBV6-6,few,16,TGTGCCAGCAGTTACTCGAGACAGGGGGACACCGGGGAGCTGTTTTTT,CASSYSRQGDTGELFF
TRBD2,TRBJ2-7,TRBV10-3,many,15,TGTGCCATCAGTGAGACTAGCGGGAACTCCTACGAGCAGTACTTC,CAISETSGNSYEQYF
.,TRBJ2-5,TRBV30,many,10,TGTGCCTGGTCCACCCAGACCCAGTACTTC,CAWSTQTQYF
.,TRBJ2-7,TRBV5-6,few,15,TGTGCCAGCAGCTTGGTAGGGACCGGCCCGTACGAGCAGTACTTC,CASSLVGTGPYEQYF
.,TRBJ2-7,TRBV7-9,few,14,TGTGCCAGCAGCCCACTCGATACCCCCTACGAGCAGTACTTC,CASSPLDTPYEQYF
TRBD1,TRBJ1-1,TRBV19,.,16,TGTGCCAGTAGTATCCACAGGGGGTTTTCGGGCACTGAAGCTTTCTTT,CASSIHRGFSGTEAFF
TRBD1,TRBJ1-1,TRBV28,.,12,TGTGCCAGCAGTCAGGGACAGGGTGAAGCTTTCTTT,CASSQGQGEAFF
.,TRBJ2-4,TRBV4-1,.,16,TGCGCCAGCAGCCAAGGAGGGGGGGAAGCCAAAAACATTCAGTACTTC,CASSQGGGEAKNIQYF
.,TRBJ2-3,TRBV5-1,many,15,TGCGCCAGCAGCCCGGACGCTATAGTCACAGATACGCAGTATTTT,CASSPDAIVTDTQYF
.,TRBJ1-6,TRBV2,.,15,TGTGCCAGCAGTCCTCAGGGTGGGAGGAATTCACCCCTCCACTTT,CASSPQGGRNSPLHF
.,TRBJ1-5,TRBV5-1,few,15,TGCGCCAGCCCGTACTTTGGGGATTATCATCAGCCCCAGCATTTT,CASPYFGDYHQPQHF
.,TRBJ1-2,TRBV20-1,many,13,TGCAGTGCCAGCCAGGGTCCCAACTATGGCTACACCTTC,CSASQGPNYGYTF
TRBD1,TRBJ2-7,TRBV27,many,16,TGTGCCAGCAGTTCCCCATATGGACAGGGAATCTACGAGCAGTACTTC,CASSSPYGQGIYEQYF
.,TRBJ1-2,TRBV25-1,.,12,TGTGCCACCCTAACGGGATCGGGGGGCTACACCTTC,CATLTGSGGYTF
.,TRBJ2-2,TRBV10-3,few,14,TGTGCCATCAGTGCGGGAGTGGGCACCGGGGAGCTGTTTTTT,CAISAGVGTGELFF
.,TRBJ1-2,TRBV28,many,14,TGTGCCAGCAGTTTGGGTGCAGGGGCGCGTGGCTACACCTTC,CASSLGAGARGYTF
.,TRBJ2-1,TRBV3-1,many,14,TGTGCCAGCAGCCAATTCCTACTTGGGGTTGCCCAGTTCTTC,CASSQFLLGVAQFF
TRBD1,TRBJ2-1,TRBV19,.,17,TGTGCCAGTAGTATAGGTTCCCCGACAGGGGCCTACAATGAGCAGTTCTTC,CASSIGSPTGAYNEQFF
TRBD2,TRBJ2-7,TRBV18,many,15,TGTGCCAGCTCACCACTTCCTAGCGGGACCCCCGAGCAGTACTTC,CASSPLPSGTPEQYF
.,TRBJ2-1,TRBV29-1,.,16,TGCAGCGTGCCCAAATTTACGGGAGAAGGTGGCAATGAGCAGTTCTTC,CSVPKFTGEGGNEQFF
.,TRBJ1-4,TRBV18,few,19,TGTGCCAGCTCCCGCGTTGGGACGACACCACTTGCAACTAATGAAAAACTGTTTTTT,CASSRVGTTPLATNEKLFF
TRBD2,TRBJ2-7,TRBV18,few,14,TGTGCCAGCTCACCAACAGCGGGGCCGTACGAGCAGTACTTC,CASSPTAGPYEQYF
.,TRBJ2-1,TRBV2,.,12,TGTGCCAGCAGTGAACAGGGCCATGAGCAGTTCTTC,CASSEQGHEQFF
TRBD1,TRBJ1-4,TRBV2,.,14,TGTGCCAGCAGTACCGGGACAGGGACCGAAAAACTGTTTTTT,CASSTGTGTEKLFF
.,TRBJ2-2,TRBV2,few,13,TGTGCCAGCAGTACGGAGGGAATCAGGGAGCTGTTTTTT,CASSTEGIRELFF
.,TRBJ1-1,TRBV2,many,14,TGTGCCAGCAGTGAACAGGGAATGAACACTGAAGCTTTCTTT,CASSEQGMNTEAFF
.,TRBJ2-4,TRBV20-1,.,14,TGCAGTGCTAGGCCCTCCGGGAATCGGGACATTCAGTACTTC,CSARPSGNRDIQYF
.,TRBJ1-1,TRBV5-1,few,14,TGCGCCAGCAGAATTAGCACAGTGAACACTGAAGCTTTCTTT,CASRISTVNTEAFF
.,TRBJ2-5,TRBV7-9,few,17,TGTGCCAGCAGCTTACTCTGGGCAGGGGCTGGCCAAGAGACCCAGTACTTC,CASSLLWAGAGQETQYF
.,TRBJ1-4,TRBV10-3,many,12,TGTGCCATCAGTGAGTCGGATGAAAAACTGTTTTTT,CAISESDEKLFF
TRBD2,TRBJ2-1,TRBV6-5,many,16,TGTGCCAGCAGTTACTTCGCTAGCGGGAGGACTACGGGGGAGTTCTTC,CASSYFASGRTTGEFF
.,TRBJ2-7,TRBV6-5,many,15,TGTGCCAGCAGTTACTCGGATGCGAGTTCCTACGAGCAGTACTTC,CASSYSDASSYEQYF
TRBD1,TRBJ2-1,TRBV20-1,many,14,TGCAGTGCTAGAGAAGCAGGGGGCTTAAATGAGCAGTTCTTC,CSAREAGGLNEQFF
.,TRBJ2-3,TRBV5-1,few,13,TGCGCCAGCAGCAAAACTAGCACAGATACGCAGTATTTT,CASSKTSTDTQYF
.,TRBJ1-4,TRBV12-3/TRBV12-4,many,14,TGTGCCAGCAGCCCCTTTGCAACTAATGAAAAACTGTTTTTT,CASSPFATNEKLFF
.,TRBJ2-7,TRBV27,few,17,TGTGCCAGCAGTCCCTTGAGAGGGCAGGGCCCGTCCTACGAGCAGTACTTC,CASSPLRGQGPSYEQYF
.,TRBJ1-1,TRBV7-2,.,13,TGTGCCAGCAGCTCAGGTGGAGGCACTGAAGCTCTCTTT,CASSSGGGTEALF